Shown below are 10 T cell receptor delta chains from a single sample sequenced in a study of gamma-delta chains in newborns, infants, children. TCRdb repeated clone calling on the reads with CATT. The data show around 910 delta-chain clones, 1.6% seen once. Sequences were obtained from blood. These TCRs come from a child in good health.

This clone was observed a handful of times. A read error likely explains this, since a far larger clone differs by one base. Distinct nucleotide sequences in the sample also encode this CDR3. This chain joins TRDV1 and TRDJ1; a weak D match, TRDD3 (5 bases). The CDR3 spans 18 residues. Germline loops: CDR1 TSWWSYY, CDR2 QGS. Trimming stripped 9 bases from V and 2 bases from J, with 28 bases between. CDR3 residues: CALPRRARLGRGTDKLIF. The CDR3 nucleotides are TGTGCTCTGCCCCGAAGGGCCAGACTAGGGAGGGGGACCGATAAACTCATCTTT.

In its sample, this clone ranks as large (0.1 to 1%). It may be a read error: a sequence one base away is much more abundant. In nucleotides, the CDR3 is TGTGCTCTTGGGGCCCCTTCCTACGCCACGCGCGGCAAACTCATCTTT. Its translation is CALGAPSYATRGKLIF. The J gene is TRDJ1, the V gene TRDV1; 9 bases match TRDD2. Germline CDR1 reads TSWWSYY; CDR2 reads QGS. This CDR3 has 16 amino acids. Trimming at V came to 4 bases and at J to 8 bases, leaving 14 bases not matched to a gene.

About this clone: A far larger clone is off by one base, so a read error is likely. The chain combines TRDV2 with TRDJ3; D might be TRDD3 (6 bases). Germline V gene data show CDR1 as GEAIGNYY and CDR2 as EKD. The CDR3 loop spans 18 amino acids. Written as DNA, the CDR3 is TGTGCCTGTGACACAGCTTGGGAAAGCTCCTGGGGCACCCGACAGATGTTTTTC. It specifies CACDTAWESSWGTRQMFF.

A note on this clone: This may be a read error, as it is one base from a much larger clone. The chain employs TRDV2 and TRDJ1, with 8 bases that match TRDD3. From germline, CDR1 is GEAIGNYY and CDR2 EKD. The CDR3 has 18 amino acids. As DNA, the CDR3 is TGTGCCTGTGACCTCTTACTGGGGGGACCTACCCACACCGATAAACTCACCTTT. As protein: CACDLLLGGPTHTDKLTF.

This clone was recorded a few times. It is likely a read error: a sequence one base away is far more abundant. This chain uses TRDV2 with TRDJ1, with TRDD3 identical over 11 bases. The CDR3 covers 17 residues. The V segment lost 3 bases and the J segment 1 base; nucleotides outside the gene matches: 9. Germline V gene lookup returns CDR1 GEAIGNYY and CDR2 EKD. The CDR3 nucleotides read TGTGCCTGTGACCCTTTGGGTGGGGGATACGTCACCGATAAACTCATCTTT. This sequence encodes CACDPLGGGYVTDKLIF.

This clone was seen only a few times. For this DNA, TCRdb reports the protein of a much larger clone, which diverges at residue 11, most likely from a read error; the protein presented here is translated directly from the DNA. V is TRDV1 and J is TRDJ1; TRDD2 might be the D (6 bases). CDR1 is TSWWSYY, CDR2 QGS, per germline. This CDR3 spans 19 amino acids. The V gene lost 0 bases and the J gene lost 0 bases, with 20 bases spanning the gap. CDR3 loop: CALGELLLRGGLYTDKLIF. The CDR3 nucleotides are TGTGCTCTTGGGGAACTTCTCCTACGAGGGGGTCTCTACACCGATAAACTCATCTTT.

As concerns this clone: The TCRdb protein, from a much larger clone, departs from this DNA's translation at residue 16, likely by read error; the protein shown derives from the DNA. This chain uses TRDV2 with TRDJ1, with TRDD3 matching 7 bases. This CDR3 comprises 17 residues. In germline, CDR1 is GEAIGNYY, CDR2 EKD. In DNA form, the CDR3 reads TGTGCCTGTGACACCGAGGGGCTGGGGGGCAGCGACGATAAACTCACCTTT. Its translation is CACDTEGLGGSDDKLTF.

This clone was seen a few times. J is TRDJ1 and V is TRDV2; the match to TRDD3 covers 7 bases. The CDR3 totals 22 residues. CDR1 is GEAIGNYY, CDR2 EKD, per germline. V lost 3 bases and J lost 4; bases outside the gene matches: 31. The CDR3 region has the DNA TGTGCCTGTGACGCTCTGAGAGGGGGATCCGAACGAGGGCCTATACAAGGCGATAAACTCATCTTT. Its protein product is CACDALRGGSERGPIQGDKLIF.

This clone showed up just a few times. The TCRdb protein comes from a much larger clone and disagrees with this DNA's translation at residue 8, likely due to a read error; the protein given here is derived from the DNA. J is TRDJ1 and V is TRDV2; 8 bases match TRDD3. The V gene's germline CDR1 is GEAIGNYY and CDR2 EKD. The CDR3 is 14 amino acids. Trimming cost V 3 bases and J 5 bases; bases outside gene matches: 7. The CDR3 spells CACDRLGGADKLIF. The CDR3 coding sequence is TGTGCCTGTGACCGACTGGGGGGTGCGGATAAACTCATCTTT.

This clone is classed as hyperexpanded. This same CDR3 is encoded by further DNA sequences in the sample. This chain uses TRDV2 with TRDJ1; D is unclear. There are 17 residues in the CDR3. Deletions cut 0 bases from V and 4 bases from J, with 20 bases between. From germline, CDR1 is GEAIGNYY and CDR2 EKD. The CDR3 sequence: CACDTVSSKREDDKLIF. The CDR3 coding sequence is TGTGCCTGTGACACCGTAAGCTCTAAGAGGGAGGACGATAAACTCATCTTT.